The 17 T cell receptor beta chains in this list originate from one sample, sequenced in a study of CD8 T cells in Susac syndrome. The RNA, about 0.45 to 1 ug, was put through reverse transcription using random hexamers. TCRdb itself ran the immunoSEQ multiplex PCR reads through MiXCR, one entry per CDR3 protein. Among about 430,000 distinct CDR3 sequences, approximately 85% were seen once, and the ten largest hold roughly 0.1%. The sequencing sample was made of CD8+ T cells from PBMCs. These receptor sequences come from a human donor with multiple sclerosis.

The rearrangement links TRBV12-3 or TRBV12-4 to TRBJ2-1; 7 positions match TRBD2. V trimming: 6 bases; J trimming: 5 bases; junction bases outside the gene matches: 10. The CDR3 has 15 amino acids. The CDR3 coding sequence is TGTGCCAGCAGGCCTACTAGCGCCCCTAACAATGAGCAGTTCTTC. This translates into CASRPTSAPNNEQFF.

The DNA of the CDR3 is TGTGCCAGCAGTGTTGAGGGACCCTATGGGGAGACCCAGTACTTC. Translation: CASSVEGPYGETQYF. This chain joins TRBV6-1 and TRBJ2-5, with D perhaps given as TRBD1 or TRBD2 (5 bases each). The CDR3 has 15 amino acids. The V end lost 4 bases, the J end lost 5 bases, and 17 bases lay between the germline ends. Germline CDR1 and CDR2: MNHNS and SASEGT.

V usage is TRBV4-1 and J usage is TRBJ1-1; D is perhaps TRBD1 (5 bases). V shed 1 base and J shed 6 bases, with 9 bases lying between them. CDR3 length equals 13 residues. Germline V gene sequence: CDR1 MGHRA, CDR2 YSYEKL. CDR3 residues: CASSQGGLPEAFF. The CDR3 DNA sequence: TGCGCCAGCAGCCAAGGGGGCCTACCTGAAGCTTTCTTT.

The chain joins TRBV30 to TRBJ2-7; D call uncertain. Germline V gene data show CDR1 as GTSNPN and CDR2 as SVGIG (reference sequence). Trimming shortened V by 2 bases and J by 4 bases, and 9 bases separated the two germline ends. The CDR3 consists of 12 residues. CDR3 DNA: TGTGCCTGGAGTCTGACTTTATACGAGCAGTACTTC. This encodes CAWSLTLYEQYF.

The gene calls are TRBV19 and TRBJ2-1, with 8 bases lining up with TRBD1. Per germline, CDR1 LNHDA and CDR2 SQIVND (reference sequence). CDR3 size: 15 residues. V trimming: 3 bases; J trimming: 8 bases; junction bases outside the gene matches: 9. The CDR3 is CASSIAQGALDEQFF. The CDR3 DNA reads as TGTGCCAGTAGTATCGCTCAGGGGGCGTTGGATGAGCAGTTCTTC.

This chain uses TRBV30 with TRBJ2-1; maybe TRBD2 (5 bases). The CDR3 has 13 amino acids. Between the trimmed V and J ends, which lost 0 bases and 5 bases, there was a span of 8 bases. Germline values: CDR1 GTSNPN, CDR2 SVGIG (reference sequence). The CDR3 protein is CAWSVSGNNEQFF. CDR3 DNA: TGTGCCTGGAGTGTATCGGGAAACAATGAGCAGTTCTTC.

This clonotype has only one observation. This chain connects TRBV9 to TRBJ2-1, with TRBD2 matching over 8 bases. CDR1 and CDR2 from the germline V gene are SGDLS and YYNGEE. The CDR3 length is 16 residues. With V trimmed by 0 bases and J by 7 bases, 9 bases remained unmatched. The CDR3 sequence is CASSVDTSGLGNEQFF. Here the CDR3 DNA reads TGTGCCAGCAGCGTAGATACTAGCGGACTAGGAAATGAGCAGTTCTTC.

The genes are TRBV5-5 and TRBJ2-1; 8 nucleotides match TRBD2. With 3 bases clipped from V and 5 bases from J, the junction kept 4 bases outside the gene matches. The CDR3 runs 14 residues. Germline V CDR1 and CDR2: SGHKS, YYEKEE (reference sequence). In nucleotides, the CDR3 is TGTGCCAGCAGCTGGGCGGGGGGAAACAATGAGCAGTTCTTC. Its translation is CASSWAGGNNEQFF.

The CDR3 spells CASRPAQGGEQFF. CDR3 nucleotides: TGTGCCAGCAGGCCAGCACAGGGGGGTGAGCAGTTCTTC. The J gene is TRBJ2-1, the V gene TRBV7-8; TRBD1 aligns across 8 bases. Germline CDR1 is SGHVS and CDR2 is FQNEAQ. V gave up 6 bases and J gave up 9 bases; unmatched junction bases: 7. This CDR3 has 13 residues.

The chain carries TRBV7-3 and TRBJ2-1; perhaps D is TRBD1 or TRBD2 (6 bases each). Trimming pared 5 bases from V and 5 bases from J, leaving 16 bases between. CDR3 length: 15 residues. CDR1 SGHTA and CDR2 FQGTGA come from the germline V gene. CDR3 DNA sequence: TGTGCCAGCAGCCCCTCCGGGGGCTCGAACAATGAGCAGTTCTTC. This gives the protein CASSPSGGSNNEQFF.

The V call is TRBV20-1, the J call TRBJ2-7; possibly TRBD1 for D (6 bases). Looked up from germline, CDR1 is DFQATT and CDR2 is SNEGSKA (reference sequence). CDR3 length equals 16 residues. Trimming removed 0 bases at V and 2 bases at J, with 17 bases between. CDR3 in amino acids: CSARDLIGTGTYEQYF. CDR3 DNA sequence: TGCAGTGCTAGAGATTTAATTGGAACAGGGACCTACGAGCAGTACTTC.

The chain uses TRBV11-3 and TRBJ2-1; D is perhaps TRBD1 or TRBD2 (6 bases each). Trimming removed 5 bases at V and 1 base at J, with 15 bases between. This CDR3 contains 16 residues. CDR1 is SGHNT and CDR2 is YENEEA in the germline V gene. The CDR3 sequence is CASSPRGGGSYNEQFF. The CDR3 nucleotides are TGTGCCAGCAGCCCCCGCGGAGGGGGTTCCTACAATGAGCAGTTCTTC.

The chain recombines TRBV24-1 with TRBJ2-7; 7 bases match TRBD2. The CDR3 is made up of 15 amino acids. Germline V gene sequence: CDR1 KGHDR, CDR2 SFDVKD. V lost 7 bases, J lost 4 bases, and 12 bases stayed unmatched. CDR3 in DNA: TGTGCCACCAGGAGCCGGGCCGGGGGGTGTTACGAGCAGTACTTC. It translates to CATRSRAGGCYEQYF.

The rearrangement joins TRBV4-1 to TRBJ2-2; TRBD2 might be the D (6 bases). Germline lookup yields CDR1 MGHRA and CDR2 YSYEKL. CDR3 length equals 16 residues. V gave up 1 base and J gave up 2 bases, with 11 bases separating them. CDR3 loop: CASSQVPGVNTGELFF. The CDR3 nucleotides are TGCGCCAGCAGCCAAGTACCGGGAGTCAACACCGGGGAGCTGTTTTTT.

This chain links TRBV12-3 or TRBV12-4 with TRBJ1-5, with D tentatively TRBD1 (5 bases). V was clipped by 5 bases and J by 0 bases, with 14 bases between them. The CDR3 has 16 residues. CDR3 in DNA: TGTGCCAGCAGTGTCGGGACTTTTTATAGCAATCAGCCCCAGCATTTT. Protein: CASSVGTFYSNQPQHF.

The chain combines TRBV29-1 with TRBJ1-4, with D maybe TRBD1 (5 bases). The V gene lost 6 bases and the J gene lost 7 bases, with 6 bases spanning the gap. The V gene's germline CDR1 is SQVTM and CDR2 ANQGSEA. This CDR3 comprises 10 residues. The CDR3 loop is CSVRGEKLFF. For the CDR3, the DNA is TGCAGCGTGAGGGGTGAAAAACTGTTTTTT.

The chain employs TRBV11-2 and TRBJ2-7, with TRBD2 as a possible D gene (5 bases). CDR3 length: 14 residues. CDR1 SGHAT and CDR2 FQNNGV come from the germline V gene. V lost 3 bases and J 6 bases, leaving 15 bases between the germline ends. The CDR3 nucleotides are TGTGCCAGCAGCTTCCCCGGTGAGGCGGGCGAGCAGTACTTC. Protein product: CASSFPGEAGEQYF. The whole variable domain, filled in from reference TRBV11-2 and TRBJ2-7, reads EAGVAQSPRYKIIEKRQSVAFWCNPISGHATLYWYQQILGQGPKLLIQFQNNGVVDDSQLPKDRFSAERLKGVDSTLKIQPAKLEDSAVYLCASSFPGEAGEQYFGPGTRLTVT.